This T cell receptor (beta chain) derives from a study of blood T cells in healthy people across ages. Overall study: Capturing about one barcoded beta molecule per two T cells was achieved by template switching. The study, taken as a whole, reports: A strong correlation was seen between TCR beta diversity and naive T cell percentage.

About this clonotype: Its antigen remains unidentified.

The germline V gene has CDR1 MNHNS and CDR2 SASEGT. The V end lost 2 bases, the J end lost 7 bases, and 15 bases lay between the germline ends. The CDR3 consists of 15 residues. Combining a sample-barcoded 5' primer with a J-beta primer mix, a second PCR ran for 7 to 11 cycles. TCRdb processed the 5' RACE reads anew with MiXCR; each CDR3 protein has one entry. The sample holds about 1.4 million distinct CDR3 sequences, approximately 59% seen once. The specimen sequenced was blood. V and J are TRBV6-1 and TRBJ2-1, with a possible D match to TRBD2 (7 bases). This receptor was taken from a man in his late teens or twenties in good health. The CDR3 protein is CASSELGGGGNEQFF. CDR3 DNA sequence: TGTGCCAGCAGTGAACTGGGAGGGGGAGGAAATGAGCAGTTCTTC.